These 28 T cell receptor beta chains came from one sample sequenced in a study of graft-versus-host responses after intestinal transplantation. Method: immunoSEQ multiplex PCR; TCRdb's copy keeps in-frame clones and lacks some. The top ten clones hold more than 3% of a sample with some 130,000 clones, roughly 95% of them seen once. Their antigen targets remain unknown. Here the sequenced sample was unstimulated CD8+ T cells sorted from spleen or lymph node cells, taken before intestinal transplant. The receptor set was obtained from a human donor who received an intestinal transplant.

The CDR3 coding sequence is TGTGCCAGCAGTTGGGACGGGAGGGCCTATGAGCAGTTCTTC. Protein: CASSWDGRAYEQFF. This sequence joins TRBV27 and TRBJ2-1, with TRBD2 matching 8 bases. After removal of 4 bases from V and 8 bases from J, the junction contained 7 bases not matched to a gene. The CDR3 sequence is 14 residues long. Germline V gene sequence: CDR1 MNHEY, CDR2 SMNVEV (reference sequence).

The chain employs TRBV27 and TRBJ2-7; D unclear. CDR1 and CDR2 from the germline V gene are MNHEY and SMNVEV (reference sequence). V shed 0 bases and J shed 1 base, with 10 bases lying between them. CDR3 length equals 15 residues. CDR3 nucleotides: TGTGCCAGCAGTTTATCCCGGCTCGGTTCCTACGAGCAGTACTTC. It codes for CASSLSRLGSYEQYF.

The CDR3 loop reads CASSRTGQSYEQYF. The CDR3 nucleotides are TGCGCCAGCAGCCGGACAGGGCAGTCCTACGAGCAGTACTTC. This chain links TRBV5-1 with TRBJ2-7; 8 bases fit TRBD1. This CDR3 comprises 14 residues. The ends lost 4 bases at V and 1 base at J; junction bases unmatched: 4. In germline, CDR1 is SGHRS, CDR2 YFSETQ.

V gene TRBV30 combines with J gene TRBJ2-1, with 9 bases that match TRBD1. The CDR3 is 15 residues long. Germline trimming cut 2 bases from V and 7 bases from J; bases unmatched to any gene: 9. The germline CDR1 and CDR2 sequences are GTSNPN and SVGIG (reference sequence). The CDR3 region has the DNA TGTGCCTGGAGTTGGCTTCGACAGGGGGGGAATGAGCAGTTCTTC. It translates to CAWSWLRQGGNEQFF. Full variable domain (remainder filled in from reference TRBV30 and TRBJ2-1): SQTIHQWPATLVQPVGSPLSLECTVEGTSNPNLYWYRQAAGRGLQLLFYSVGIGQISSEVPQNLSASRPQDRQFILSSKKLLLSDSGFYLCAWSWLRQGGNEQFFGPGTRLTVL.

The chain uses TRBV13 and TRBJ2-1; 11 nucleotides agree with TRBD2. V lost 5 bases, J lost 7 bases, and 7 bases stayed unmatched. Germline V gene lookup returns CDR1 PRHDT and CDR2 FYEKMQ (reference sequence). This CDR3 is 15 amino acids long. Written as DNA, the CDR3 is TGTGCCAGCAGCCCAGGGACTAGCGGTTCGAATGAGCAGTTCTTC. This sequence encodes CASSPGTSGSNEQFF.

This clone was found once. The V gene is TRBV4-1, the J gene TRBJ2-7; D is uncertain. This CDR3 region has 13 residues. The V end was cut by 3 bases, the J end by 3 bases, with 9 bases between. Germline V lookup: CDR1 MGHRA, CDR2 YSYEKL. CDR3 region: CASSHQQHYEQYF. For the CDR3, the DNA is TGCGCCAGCAGCCATCAACAGCACTACGAGCAGTACTTC.

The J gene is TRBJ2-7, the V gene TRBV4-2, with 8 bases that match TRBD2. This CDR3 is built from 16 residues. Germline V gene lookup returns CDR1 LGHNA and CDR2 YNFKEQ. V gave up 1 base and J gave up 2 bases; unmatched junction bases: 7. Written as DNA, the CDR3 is TGTGCCAGCAGCCAAGTATCGGCTAGCGGGCCCTACGAGCAGTACTTC. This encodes CASSQVSASGPYEQYF.

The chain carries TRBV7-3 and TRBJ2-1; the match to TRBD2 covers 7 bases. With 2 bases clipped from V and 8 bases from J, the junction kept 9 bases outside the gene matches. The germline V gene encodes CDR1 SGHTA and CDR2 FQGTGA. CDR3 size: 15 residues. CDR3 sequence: CASSLSSGGADEQFF. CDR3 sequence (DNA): TGTGCCAGCAGCTTATCTAGCGGTGGGGCCGATGAGCAGTTCTTC.

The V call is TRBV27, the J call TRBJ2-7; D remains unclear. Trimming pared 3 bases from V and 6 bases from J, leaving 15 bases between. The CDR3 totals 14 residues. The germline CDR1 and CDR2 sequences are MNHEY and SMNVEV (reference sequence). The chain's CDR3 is CASSFFGTPSEQYF. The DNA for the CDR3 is TGTGCCAGCAGTTTCTTTGGAACGCCCAGCGAGCAGTACTTC.

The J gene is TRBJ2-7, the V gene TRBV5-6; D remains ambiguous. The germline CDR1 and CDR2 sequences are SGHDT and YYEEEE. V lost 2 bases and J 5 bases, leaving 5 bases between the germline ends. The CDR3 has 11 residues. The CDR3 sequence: CASSFGHEQYF. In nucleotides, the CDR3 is TGTGCCAGCAGCTTCGGCCACGAGCAGTACTTC.

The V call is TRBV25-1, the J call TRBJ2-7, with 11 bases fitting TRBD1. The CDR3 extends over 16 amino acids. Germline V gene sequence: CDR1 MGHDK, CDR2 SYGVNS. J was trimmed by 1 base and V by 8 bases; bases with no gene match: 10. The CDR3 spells CASGYPGTGGSYEQYF. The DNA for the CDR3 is TGTGCCAGCGGTTACCCCGGGACAGGGGGTTCCTACGAGCAGTACTTC.

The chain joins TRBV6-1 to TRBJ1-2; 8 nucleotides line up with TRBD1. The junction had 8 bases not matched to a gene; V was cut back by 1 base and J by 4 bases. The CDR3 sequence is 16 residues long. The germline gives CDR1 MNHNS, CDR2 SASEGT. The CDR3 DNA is TGTGCCAGCAGTGAAGGGCGATTACAGGGGGGCTATGGCTACACCTTC. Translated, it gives CASSEGRLQGGYGYTF.

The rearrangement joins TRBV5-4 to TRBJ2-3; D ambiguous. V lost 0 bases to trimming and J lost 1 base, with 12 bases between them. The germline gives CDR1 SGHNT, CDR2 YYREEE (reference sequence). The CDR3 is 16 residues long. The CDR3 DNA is TGTGCCAGCAGCTTGGAACACGGCAGAGGCACAGATACGCAGTATTTT. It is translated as CASSLEHGRGTDTQYF.

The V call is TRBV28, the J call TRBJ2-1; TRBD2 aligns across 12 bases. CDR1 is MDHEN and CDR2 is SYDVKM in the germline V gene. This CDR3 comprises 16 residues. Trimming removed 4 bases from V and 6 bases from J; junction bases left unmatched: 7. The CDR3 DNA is TGTGCCAGCAGTTGGCGACTAGCGGGAGTACCCAATGAGCAGTTCTTC. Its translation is CASSWRLAGVPNEQFF.

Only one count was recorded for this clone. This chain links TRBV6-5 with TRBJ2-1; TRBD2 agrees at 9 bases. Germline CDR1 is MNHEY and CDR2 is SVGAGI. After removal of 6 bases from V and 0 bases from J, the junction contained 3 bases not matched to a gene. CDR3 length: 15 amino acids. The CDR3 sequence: CASSPLAGSYNEQFF. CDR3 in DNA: TGTGCCAGCAGCCCACTAGCGGGCTCCTACAATGAGCAGTTCTTC.

This CDR3 reads CASSQIFGTGVPYEQYF. As DNA, the CDR3 is TGTGCCAGCTCACAAATATTCGGGACAGGGGTTCCCTACGAGCAGTACTTC. V is TRBV18 and J is TRBJ2-7; TRBD1 aligns across 10 bases. The CDR3 is made up of 17 amino acids. Trimming cost V 4 bases and J 2 bases; bases outside gene matches: 11. Per the germline V gene, CDR1 is KGHSH and CDR2 is LQKENI.

CDR3 sequence (DNA): TGTGCCAGCAGCCAAGGATCTTACGAGCAGTACTTC. It is translated as CASSQGSYEQYF. The V and J genes are TRBV14 and TRBJ2-7; D not resolved. The CDR3 covers 12 residues. The V and J ends lost 1 base and 4 bases respectively, with 5 bases between them. CDR1 is SGHDN, CDR2 FVKESK, per germline.

The CDR3 region is CASSLTGGSNEQFF. The CDR3 DNA follows: TGTGCCAGCAGCTTAACGGGAGGAAGCAATGAGCAGTTCTTC. V usage is TRBV7-3 and J usage is TRBJ2-1, with a tentative D call TRBD2 (6 bases). This CDR3 has 14 amino acids. CDR1 is SGHTA and CDR2 is FQGTGA in the germline V gene. V was cut by 0 bases and J by 6 bases, with 9 bases left in between.

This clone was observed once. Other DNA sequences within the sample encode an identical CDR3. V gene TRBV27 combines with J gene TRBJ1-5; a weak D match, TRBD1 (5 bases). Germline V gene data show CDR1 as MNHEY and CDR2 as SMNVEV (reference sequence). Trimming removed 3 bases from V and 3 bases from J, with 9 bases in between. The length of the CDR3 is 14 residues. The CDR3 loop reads CASSFGGSNQPQHF. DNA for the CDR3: TGTGCCAGCAGTTTTGGGGGTTCCAATCAGCCCCAGCATTTT.

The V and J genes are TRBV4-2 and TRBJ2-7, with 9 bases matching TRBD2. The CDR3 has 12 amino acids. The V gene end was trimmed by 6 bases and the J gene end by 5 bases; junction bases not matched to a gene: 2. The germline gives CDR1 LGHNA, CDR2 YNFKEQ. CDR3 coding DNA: TGTGCCAGCAGGGGCGGGAGGGACGAGCAGTACTTC. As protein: CASRGGRDEQYF.

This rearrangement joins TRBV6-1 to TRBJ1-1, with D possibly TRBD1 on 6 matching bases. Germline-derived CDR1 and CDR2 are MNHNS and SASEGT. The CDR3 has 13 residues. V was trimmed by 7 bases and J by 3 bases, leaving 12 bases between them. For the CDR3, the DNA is TGTGCCAGCACAGGGGTAAGGGACACTGAAGCTTTCTTT. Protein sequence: CASTGVRDTEAFF.

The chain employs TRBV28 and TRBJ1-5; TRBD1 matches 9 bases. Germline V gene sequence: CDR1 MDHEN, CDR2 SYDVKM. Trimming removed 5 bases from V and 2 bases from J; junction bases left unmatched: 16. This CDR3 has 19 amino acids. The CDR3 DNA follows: TGTGCCAGCAGTATTTACGGGACAGGGAAAATGTCGGGCAATCAGCCCCAGCATTTT. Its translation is CASSIYGTGKMSGNQPQHF.

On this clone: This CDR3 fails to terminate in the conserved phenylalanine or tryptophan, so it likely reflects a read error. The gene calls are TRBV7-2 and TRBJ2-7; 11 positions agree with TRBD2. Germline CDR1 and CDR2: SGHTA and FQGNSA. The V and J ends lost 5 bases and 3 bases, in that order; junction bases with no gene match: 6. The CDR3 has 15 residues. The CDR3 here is CASSPSGTSGYEQYL. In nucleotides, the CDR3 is TGTGCCAGCAGCCCTAGTGGGACTAGCGGCTACGAGCAGTACCTC.

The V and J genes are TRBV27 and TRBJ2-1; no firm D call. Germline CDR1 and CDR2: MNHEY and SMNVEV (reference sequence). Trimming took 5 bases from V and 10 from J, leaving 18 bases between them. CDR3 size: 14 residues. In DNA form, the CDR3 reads TGTGCCAGCAGTACAAACGACTCCCCTCGGGAGCAGTTCTTC. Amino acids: CASSTNDSPREQFF.

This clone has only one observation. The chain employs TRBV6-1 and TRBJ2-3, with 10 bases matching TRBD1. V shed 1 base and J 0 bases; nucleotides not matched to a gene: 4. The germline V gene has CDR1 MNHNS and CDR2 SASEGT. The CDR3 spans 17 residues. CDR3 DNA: TGTGCCAGCAGTGAAGAGGGGACAGGGGATAGCACAGATACGCAGTATTTT. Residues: CASSEEGTGDSTDTQYF.

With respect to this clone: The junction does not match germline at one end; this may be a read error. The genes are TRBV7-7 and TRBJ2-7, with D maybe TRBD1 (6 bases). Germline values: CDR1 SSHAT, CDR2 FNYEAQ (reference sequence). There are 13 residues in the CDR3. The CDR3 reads CASSVGQSYEQYF. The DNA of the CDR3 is TGTGCTAGCAGCGTTGGACAGTCCTACGAGCAGTACTTC.

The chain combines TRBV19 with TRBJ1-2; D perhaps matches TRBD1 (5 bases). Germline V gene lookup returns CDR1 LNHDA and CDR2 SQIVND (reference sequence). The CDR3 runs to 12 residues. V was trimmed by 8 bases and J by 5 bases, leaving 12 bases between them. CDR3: CASGAPQYGYTF. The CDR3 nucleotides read TGTGCCAGTGGGGCCCCACAGTATGGCTACACCTTC.

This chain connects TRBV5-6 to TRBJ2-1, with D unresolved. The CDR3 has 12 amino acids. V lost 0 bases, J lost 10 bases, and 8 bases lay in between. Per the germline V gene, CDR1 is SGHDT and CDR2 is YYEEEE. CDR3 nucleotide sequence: TGTGCCAGCAGCTTGGCGGCCGGGGAGCAGTTCTTC. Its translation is CASSLAAGEQFF.